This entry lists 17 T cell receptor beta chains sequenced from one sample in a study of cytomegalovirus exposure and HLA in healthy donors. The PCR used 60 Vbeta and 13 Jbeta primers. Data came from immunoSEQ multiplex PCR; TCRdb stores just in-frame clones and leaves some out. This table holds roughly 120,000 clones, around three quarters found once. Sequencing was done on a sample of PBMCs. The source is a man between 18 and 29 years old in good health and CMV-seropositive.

The CDR3 DNA sequence: TGTGCCACCAGCAGAGAGGCAGGATCCTACGAGCAGTACTTC. Its protein is CATSREAGSYEQYF. This sequence joins TRBV15 and TRBJ2-7; D is ambiguous. The CDR3 totals 14 residues. Germline lookup yields CDR1 LNHNV and CDR2 YYDKDF (reference sequence). Trimming removed 0 bases at V and 1 base at J, with 7 bases between.

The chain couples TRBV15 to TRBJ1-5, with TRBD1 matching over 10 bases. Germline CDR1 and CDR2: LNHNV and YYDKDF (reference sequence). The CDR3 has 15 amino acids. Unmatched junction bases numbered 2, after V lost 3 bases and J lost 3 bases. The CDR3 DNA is TGTGCCACCAGCAGGGGACAGGGGAACAATCAGCCCCAGCATTTT. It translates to CATSRGQGNNQPQHF.

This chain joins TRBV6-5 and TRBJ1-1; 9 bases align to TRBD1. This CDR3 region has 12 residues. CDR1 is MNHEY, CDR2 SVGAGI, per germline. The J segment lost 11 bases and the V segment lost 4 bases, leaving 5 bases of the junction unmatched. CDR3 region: CASSSGTGSAFF. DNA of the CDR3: TGTGCCAGCAGTTCCGGGACAGGGTCGGCTTTCTTT.

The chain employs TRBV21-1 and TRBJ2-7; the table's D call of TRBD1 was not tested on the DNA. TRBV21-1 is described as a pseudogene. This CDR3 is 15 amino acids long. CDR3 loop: CASSKEAGADYEQYF. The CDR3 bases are TGTGCCAGCAGCAAAGAGGCAGGGGCGGACTACGAGCAGTACTTC.

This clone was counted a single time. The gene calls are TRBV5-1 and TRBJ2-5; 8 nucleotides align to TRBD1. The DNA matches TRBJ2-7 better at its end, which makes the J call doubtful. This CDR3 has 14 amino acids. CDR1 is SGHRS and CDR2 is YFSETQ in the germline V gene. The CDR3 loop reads CASSLGQGAYEQYF. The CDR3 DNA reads TGCGCCAGCAGCCTCGGACAGGGAGCCTACGAGCAGTACTTC.

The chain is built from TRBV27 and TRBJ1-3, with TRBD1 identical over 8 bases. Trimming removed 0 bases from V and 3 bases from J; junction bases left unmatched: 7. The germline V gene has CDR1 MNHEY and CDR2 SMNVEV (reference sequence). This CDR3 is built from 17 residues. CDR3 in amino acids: CASSLSGVTGVGNTIYF. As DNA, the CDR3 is TGTGCCAGCAGTTTATCGGGGGTGACAGGGGTTGGAAACACCATATATTTT.

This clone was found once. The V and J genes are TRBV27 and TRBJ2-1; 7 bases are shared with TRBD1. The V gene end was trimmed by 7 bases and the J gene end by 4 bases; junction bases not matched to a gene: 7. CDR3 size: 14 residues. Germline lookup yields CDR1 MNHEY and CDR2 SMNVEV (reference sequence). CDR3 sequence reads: CASNKGQTYNEQFF. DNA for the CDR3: TGTGCCAGCAATAAGGGACAGACTTACAATGAGCAGTTCTTC.

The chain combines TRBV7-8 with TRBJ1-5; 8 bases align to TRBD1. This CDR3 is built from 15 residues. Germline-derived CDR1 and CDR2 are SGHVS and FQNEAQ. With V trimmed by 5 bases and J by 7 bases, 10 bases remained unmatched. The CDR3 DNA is TGTGCCAGCAGCAGAGGGGCGGCAGGGGGCCAGCCCCAGCATTTT. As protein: CASSRGAAGGQPQHF. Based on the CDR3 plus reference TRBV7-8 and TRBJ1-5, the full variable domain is GAGVSQSPRYKVAKRGQDVALRCDPISGHVSLFWYQQALGQGPEFLTYFQNEAQLDKSGLPSDRFFAERPEGSVSTLKIQRTQQEDSAVYLCASSRGAAGGQPQHFGDGTRLSIL.

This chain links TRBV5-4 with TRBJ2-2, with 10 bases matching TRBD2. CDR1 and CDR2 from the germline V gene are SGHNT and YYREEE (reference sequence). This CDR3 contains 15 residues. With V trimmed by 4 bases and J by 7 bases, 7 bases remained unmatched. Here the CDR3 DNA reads TGTGCCAGCAGCCCAGCGGGGGGGCCCCGCGGGGAGCTGTTTTTT. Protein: CASSPAGGPRGELFF.

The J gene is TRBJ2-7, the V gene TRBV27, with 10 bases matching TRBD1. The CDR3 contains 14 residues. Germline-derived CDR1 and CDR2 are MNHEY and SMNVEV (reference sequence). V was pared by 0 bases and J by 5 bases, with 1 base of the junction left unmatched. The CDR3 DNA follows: TGTGCCAGCAGTTTATCGACAGGGGGCGACGAGCAGTACTTC. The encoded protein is CASSLSTGGDEQYF.

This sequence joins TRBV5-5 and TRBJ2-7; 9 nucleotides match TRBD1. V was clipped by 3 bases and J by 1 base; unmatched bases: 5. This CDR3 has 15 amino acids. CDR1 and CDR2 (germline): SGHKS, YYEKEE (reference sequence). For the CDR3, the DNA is TGTGCCAGCAGCTCCCGGGACAGGGTTTCCTACGAGCAGTACTTC. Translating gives CASSSRDRVSYEQYF.

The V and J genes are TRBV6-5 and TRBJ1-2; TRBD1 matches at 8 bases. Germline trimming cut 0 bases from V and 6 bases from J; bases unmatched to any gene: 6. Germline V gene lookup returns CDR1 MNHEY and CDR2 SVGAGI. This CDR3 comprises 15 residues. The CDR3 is CASSYSLSTGDGYTF. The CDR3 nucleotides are TGTGCCAGCAGTTACTCACTTTCGACAGGGGATGGCTACACCTTC.

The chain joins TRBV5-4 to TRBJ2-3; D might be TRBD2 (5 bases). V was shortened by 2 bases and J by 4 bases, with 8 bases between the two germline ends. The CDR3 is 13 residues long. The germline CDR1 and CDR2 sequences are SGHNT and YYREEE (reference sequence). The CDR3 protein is CASSLYSADTQYF. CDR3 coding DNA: TGTGCCAGCAGCTTATATAGCGCAGATACGCAGTATTTT. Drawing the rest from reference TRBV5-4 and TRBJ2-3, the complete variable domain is ETGVTQSPTHLIKTRGQQVTLRCSSQSGHNTVSWYQQALGQGPQFIFQYYREEENGRGNFPPRFSGLQFPNYSSELNVNALELDDSALYLCASSLYSADTQYFGPGTRLTVL.

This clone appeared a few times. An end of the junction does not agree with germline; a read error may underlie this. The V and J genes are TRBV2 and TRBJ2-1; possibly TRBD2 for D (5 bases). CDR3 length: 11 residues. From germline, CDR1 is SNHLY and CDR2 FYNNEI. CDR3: CASSEERRVLF. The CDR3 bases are TGTGCCAGCAGTGAAGAAAGGCGGGTCCTCTTC.

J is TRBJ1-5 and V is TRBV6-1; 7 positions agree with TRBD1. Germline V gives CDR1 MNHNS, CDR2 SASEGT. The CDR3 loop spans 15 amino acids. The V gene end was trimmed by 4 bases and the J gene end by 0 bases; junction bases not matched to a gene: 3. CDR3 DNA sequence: TGTGCCAGCAGTGGGGACAGTTTTAGCAATCAGCCCCAGCATTTT. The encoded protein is CASSGDSFSNQPQHF.

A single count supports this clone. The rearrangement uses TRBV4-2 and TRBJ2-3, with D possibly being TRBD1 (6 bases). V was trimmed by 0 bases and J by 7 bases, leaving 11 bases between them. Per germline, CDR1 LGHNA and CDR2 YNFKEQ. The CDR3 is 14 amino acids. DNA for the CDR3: TGTGCCAGCAGCCAAGAGTGGGGGCCGAATACGCAGTATTTT. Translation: CASSQEWGPNTQYF.

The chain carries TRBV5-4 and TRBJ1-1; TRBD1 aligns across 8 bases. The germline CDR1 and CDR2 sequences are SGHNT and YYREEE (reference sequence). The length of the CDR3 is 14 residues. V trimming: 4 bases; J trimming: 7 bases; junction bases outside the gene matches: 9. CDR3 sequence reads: CASSVGQGGVEAFF. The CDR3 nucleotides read TGTGCCAGCAGCGTTGGACAGGGAGGGGTTGAAGCTTTCTTT.